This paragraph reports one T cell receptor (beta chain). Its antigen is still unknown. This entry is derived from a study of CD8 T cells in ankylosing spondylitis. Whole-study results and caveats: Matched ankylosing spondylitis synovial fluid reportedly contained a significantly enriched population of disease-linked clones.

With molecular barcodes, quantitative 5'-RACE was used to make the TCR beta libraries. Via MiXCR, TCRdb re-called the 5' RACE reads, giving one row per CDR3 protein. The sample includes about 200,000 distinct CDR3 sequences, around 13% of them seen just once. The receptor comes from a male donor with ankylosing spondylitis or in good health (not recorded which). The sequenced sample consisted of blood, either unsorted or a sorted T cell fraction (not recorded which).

The CDR3 sequence: CSALGSGGYNEQFF. The CDR3 DNA follows: TGCAGTGCCCTTGGGAGCGGGGGATACAATGAGCAGTTCTTC. This chain joins TRBV20-1 and TRBJ2-1; 8 bases are shared with TRBD2. Germline trimming cut 6 bases from V and 4 bases from J; bases unmatched to any gene: 8. Germline V gene lookup returns CDR1 DFQATT and CDR2 SNEGSKA (reference sequence). There are 14 residues in the CDR3.